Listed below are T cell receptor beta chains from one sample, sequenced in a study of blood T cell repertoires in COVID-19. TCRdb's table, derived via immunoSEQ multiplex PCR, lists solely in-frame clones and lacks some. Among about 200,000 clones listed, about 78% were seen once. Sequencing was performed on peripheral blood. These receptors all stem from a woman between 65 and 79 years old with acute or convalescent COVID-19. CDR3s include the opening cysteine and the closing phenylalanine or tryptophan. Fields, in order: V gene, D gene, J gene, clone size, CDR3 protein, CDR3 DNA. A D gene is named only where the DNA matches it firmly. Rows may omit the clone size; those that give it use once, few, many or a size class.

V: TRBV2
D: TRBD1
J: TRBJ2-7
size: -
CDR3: CASSLSGTGIYEQYF
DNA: TGTGCCAGCAGCTTGTCCGGGACAGGGATCTACGAGCAGTACTTC

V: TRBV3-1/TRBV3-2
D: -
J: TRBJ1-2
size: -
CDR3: CASSQDGKGRANYGYTF
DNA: TGTGCCAGCAGCCAAGATGGAAAAGGGAGGGCTAACTATGGCTACACCTTC

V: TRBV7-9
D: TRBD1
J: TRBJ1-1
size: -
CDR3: CASSLRGDRGAEAFF
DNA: TGTGCCAGCAGCTTGAGAGGAGACAGGGGTGCTGAAGCTTTCTTT

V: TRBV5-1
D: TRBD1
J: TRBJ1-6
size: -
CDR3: CASSMTGEGSPLHF
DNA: TGCGCCAGCAGCATGACAGGGGAGGGATCACCCCTCCACTTT

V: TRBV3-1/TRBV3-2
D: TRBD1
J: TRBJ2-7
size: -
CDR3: CASSQEWAGTGRREQYF
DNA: TGTGCCAGCAGCCAAGAATGGGCAGGGACAGGGCGTCGCGAGCAGTACTTC

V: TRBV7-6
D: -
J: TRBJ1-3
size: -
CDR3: CASSLGRGHSGNTIYF
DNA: TGTGCCAGCAGCTTAGGCCGAGGGCACTCTGGAAACACCATATATTTT

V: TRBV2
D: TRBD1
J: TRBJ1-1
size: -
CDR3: CASSLQGARTEAFF
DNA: TGTGCCAGCAGCCTACAGGGGGCGAGAACTGAAGCTTTCTTT

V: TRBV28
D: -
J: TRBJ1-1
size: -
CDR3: CASSWLGGGDTEAFF
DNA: TGTGCCAGCAGTTGGCTCGGGGGAGGGGACACTGAAGCTTTCTTT

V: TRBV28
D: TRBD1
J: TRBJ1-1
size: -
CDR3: CASSLFPFRTGNTEAFF
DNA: TGTGCCAGCAGTTTATTCCCCTTTAGGACAGGGAACACTGAAGCTTTCTTT

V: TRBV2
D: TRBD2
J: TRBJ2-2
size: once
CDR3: CASSENPSGKNTGELFF
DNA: TGTGCCAGCAGTGAAAATCCTAGCGGAAAGAACACCGGGGAGCTGTTTTTT

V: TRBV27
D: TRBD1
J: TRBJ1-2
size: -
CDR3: CASSTGTGVRGYTF
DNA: TGTGCCAGCAGTACCGGGACAGGGGTTCGTGGCTACACCTTC

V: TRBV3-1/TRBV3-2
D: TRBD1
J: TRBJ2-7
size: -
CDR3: CASSQVGTGGGEQYF
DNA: TGTGCCAGCAGCCAAGTTGGTACAGGGGGTGGGGAGCAGTACTTC

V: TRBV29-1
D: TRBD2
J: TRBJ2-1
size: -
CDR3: CSVELAGGVEQFF
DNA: TGCAGCGTTGAACTAGCGGGAGGGGTTGAGCAGTTCTTC

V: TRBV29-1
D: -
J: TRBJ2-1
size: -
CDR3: CSGGSARGNEQFF
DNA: TGCAGCGGAGGTTCAGCCCGGGGCAATGAGCAGTTCTTC

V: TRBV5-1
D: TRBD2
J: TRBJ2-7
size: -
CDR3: CASSRTSGTDEQYF
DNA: TGCGCCAGCAGCCGCACTAGCGGGACGGACGAGCAGTACTTC

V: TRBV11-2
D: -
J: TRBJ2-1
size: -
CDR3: CASSKEQGGRFF
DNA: TGTGCCAGCAGCAAAGAACAGGGGGGGAGGTTCTTC

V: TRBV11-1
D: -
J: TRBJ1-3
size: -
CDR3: CASSSEPSGNTIYF
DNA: TGTGCCAGCAGCTCTGAGCCGTCTGGAAACACCATATATTTT

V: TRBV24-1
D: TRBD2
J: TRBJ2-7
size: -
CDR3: CATSDWGGDEQYF
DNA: TGTGCCACCAGTGATTGGGGAGGGGACGAGCAGTACTTC

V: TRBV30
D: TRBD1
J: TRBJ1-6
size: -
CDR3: CAWRRTGADNSPLHF
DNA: TGTGCCTGGCGTCGGACAGGGGCGGATAATTCACCCCTCCACTTT

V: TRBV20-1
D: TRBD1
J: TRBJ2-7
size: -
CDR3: CSAGTVYEQYF
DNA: TGCAGTGCTGGGACAGTCTACGAGCAGTACTTC

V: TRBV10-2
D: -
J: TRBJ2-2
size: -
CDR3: CASSDLTGELFF
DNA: TGCGCCAGCAGTGACCTCACCGGGGAGCTGTTTTTT

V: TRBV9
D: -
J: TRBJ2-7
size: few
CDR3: CASSVVPGASYEQYF
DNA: TGTGCCAGCAGCGTAGTCCCGGGAGCGTCCTACGAGCAGTACTTC

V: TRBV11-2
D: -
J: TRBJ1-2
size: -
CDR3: CASSLTGSYGYTF
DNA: TGTGCCAGCAGCTTGACAGGATCTTATGGCTACACCTTC

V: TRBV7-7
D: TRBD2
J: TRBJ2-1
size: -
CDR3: CASSLGVGGGEQFF
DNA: TGTGCCAGCAGCTTAGGCGTTGGGGGGGGTGAGCAGTTCTTC

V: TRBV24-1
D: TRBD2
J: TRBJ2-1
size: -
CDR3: CATSEGRGLAGVKAYNEQFF
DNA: TGTGCCACCAGTGAAGGTAGGGGACTAGCGGGAGTTAAGGCCTACAATGAGCAGTTCTTC

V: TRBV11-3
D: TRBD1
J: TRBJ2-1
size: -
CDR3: CASSPLTGNPFNEQFF
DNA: TGTGCCAGCAGCCCTTTGACAGGGAACCCCTTCAATGAGCAGTTCTTC

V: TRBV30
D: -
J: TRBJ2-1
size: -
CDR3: CAWTRGTLNEQFF
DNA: TGTGCCTGGACCAGGGGGACTTTAAATGAGCAGTTCTTC

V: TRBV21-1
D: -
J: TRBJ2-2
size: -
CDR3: CASSKASVTSGSSNTGELFF
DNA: TGTGCCAGCAGCAAAGCGTCTGTGACTAGCGGGAGTTCGAACACCGGGGAGCTGTTTTTT

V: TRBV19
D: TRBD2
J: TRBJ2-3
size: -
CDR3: CASSTRTSGSTDTQYF
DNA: TGTGCCAGTAGTACCCGGACTAGCGGGAGCACAGATACGCAGTATTTT

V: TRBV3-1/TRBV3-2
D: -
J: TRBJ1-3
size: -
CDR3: CASSQDRSSGNTIYF
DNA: TGTGCCAGCAGCCAAGATAGGAGCTCTGGAAACACCATATATTTT

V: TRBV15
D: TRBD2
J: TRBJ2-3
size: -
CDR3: CATSRDGTRGGTDTQYF
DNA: TGTGCCACCAGCAGAGATGGGACTAGAGGGGGCACAGATACGCAGTATTTT

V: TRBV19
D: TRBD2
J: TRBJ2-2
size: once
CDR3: CASSIDPQLAGEGELFF
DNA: TGTGCCAGTAGTATAGACCCACAGCTAGCGGGAGAGGGGGAGCTGTTTTTT

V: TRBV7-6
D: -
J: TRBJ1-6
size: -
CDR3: CASSLVLNSPLHF
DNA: TGTGCCAGCAGCTTAGTTCTCAATTCACCCCTCCACTTT

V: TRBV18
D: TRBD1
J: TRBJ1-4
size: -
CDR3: CASSLGTGINEKLFF
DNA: TGTGCCAGCTCCCTCGGGACAGGGATTAATGAAAAACTGTTTTTT

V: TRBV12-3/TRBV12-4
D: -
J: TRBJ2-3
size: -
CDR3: CASSSQGADTQYF
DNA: TGTGCCAGCAGTTCACAGGGTGCAGATACGCAGTATTTT

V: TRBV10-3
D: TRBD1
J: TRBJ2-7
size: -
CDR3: CAINPGQGRYEQYF
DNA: TGTGCCATCAACCCTGGACAGGGGCGCTACGAGCAGTACTTC

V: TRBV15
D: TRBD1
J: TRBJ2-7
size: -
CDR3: CATSRGTGVLYEQYF
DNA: TGTGCCACCAGCAGAGGGACAGGGGTCCTCTACGAGCAGTACTTC

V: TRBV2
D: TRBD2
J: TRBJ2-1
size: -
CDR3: CASSAPGTSGRATYNEQFF
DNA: TGTGCCAGCAGTGCCCCCGGGACTAGCGGGAGGGCCACCTACAATGAGCAGTTCTTC

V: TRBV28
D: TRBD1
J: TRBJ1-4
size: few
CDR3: CASSSRRDRGHEKLFF
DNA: TGTGCCAGCAGTTCCCGCCGGGACAGGGGGCACGAAAAACTGTTTTTT

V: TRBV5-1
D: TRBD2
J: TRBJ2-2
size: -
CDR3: CASTRTSGNTGELFF
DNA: TGCGCCAGCACCCGGACTAGCGGGAACACCGGGGAGCTGTTTTTT

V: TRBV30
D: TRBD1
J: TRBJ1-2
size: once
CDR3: CAWTSTGGGYTF
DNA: TGTGCCTGGACTTCCACAGGGGGAGGCTACACCTTC

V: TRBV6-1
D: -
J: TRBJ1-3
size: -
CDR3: CASSEAPVTGNTIYF
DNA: TGTGCCAGCAGTGAAGCACCAGTGACAGGAAACACCATATATTTT

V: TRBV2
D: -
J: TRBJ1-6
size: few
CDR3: CASSEGQGLSPLHF
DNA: TGTGCCAGCAGTGAAGGGCAGGGTCTTTCACCCCTCCACTTT

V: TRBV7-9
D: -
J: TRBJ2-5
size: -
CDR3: CASSLAPVETQYF
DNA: TGTGCCAGCAGCTTAGCCCCCGTTGAGACCCAGTACTTC

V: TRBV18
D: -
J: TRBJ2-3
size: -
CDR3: CASSPGTSTDTQYF
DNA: TGTGCCAGCTCACCCGGGACAAGCACAGATACGCAGTATTTT

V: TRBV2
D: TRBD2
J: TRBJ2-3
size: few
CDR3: CALRTSGSADTQYF
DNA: TGTGCCCTCCGGACTAGCGGGAGTGCAGATACGCAGTATTTT

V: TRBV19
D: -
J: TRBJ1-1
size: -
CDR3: CASSIEGNRVIEAFF
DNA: TGTGCCAGTAGTATAGAGGGCAACCGTGTGATAGAGGCTTTCTTT

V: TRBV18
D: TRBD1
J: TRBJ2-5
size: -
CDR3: CASSPETGGEETQYF
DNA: TGTGCCAGCTCACCGGAAACAGGGGGCGAAGAGACCCAGTACTTC

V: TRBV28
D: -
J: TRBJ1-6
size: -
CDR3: CASSVGGSYNSPLHF
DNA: TGTGCCAGCAGCGTGGGGGGCTCCTATAATTCACCCCTCCACTTT

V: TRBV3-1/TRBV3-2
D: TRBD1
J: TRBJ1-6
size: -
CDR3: CASSPGTGNSPLHF
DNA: TGTGCCAGCAGCCCTGGGACAGGGAATTCACCCCTCCACTTT

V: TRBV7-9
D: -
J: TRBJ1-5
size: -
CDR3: CASSLAREGQPQHF
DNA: TGTGCCAGCAGCTTAGCCAGGGAGGGTCAGCCCCAGCATTTT

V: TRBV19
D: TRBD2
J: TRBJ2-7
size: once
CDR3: CASSMTSGRYEQYF
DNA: TGTGCCAGTAGTATGACTAGCGGGAGGTACGAGCAGTACTTC

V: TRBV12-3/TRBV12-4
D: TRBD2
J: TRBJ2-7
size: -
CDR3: CASTNSGAYEQYF
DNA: TGTGCCAGCACCAATAGCGGGGCCTACGAGCAGTACTTC